These 32 T cell receptor beta chains came from one sample sequenced in a study of breast tumors, draining lymph nodes, adjacent tissues. One entry per CDR3 protein, called by TCRdb with MiXCR from the multiplex PCR reads. The table has around 140,000 distinct CDR3 sequences, 20% to 25% seen once; the top ten hold approximately 2.7%. Axillary draining lymph nodes of breast cancer patients supplied the node samples. Sequenced input: axillary lymph node tissue. The receptors were gathered from a female donor with breast cancer. Some clones in this sample may be carry-over from other donors' samples.

There are many counts of this clonotype. This sequence joins TRBV12-3 or TRBV12-4 and TRBJ2-5; 8 nucleotides align to TRBD2. The V segment lost 3 bases and the J segment 5 bases; nucleotides outside the gene matches: 5. The CDR3 is 14 amino acids. CDR3 bases: TGTGCCAGCAGTTTTGCGGGGGGCAGTGAGACCCAGTACTTC. Translating it yields CASSFAGGSETQYF.

This clonotype was recorded a few times. The chain recombines TRBV11-2 with TRBJ2-2, with 10 bases matching TRBD2. This CDR3 contains 15 residues. The germline CDR1 and CDR2 sequences are SGHAT and FQNNGV. The ends lost 3 bases at V and 8 bases at J; junction bases unmatched: 6. CDR3 nucleotide sequence: TGTGCCAGCAGCTTTACCCTAGCGGGAGCGGGGGAGCTGTTTTTT. Its protein is CASSFTLAGAGELFF. The full variable domain, with the rest looked up from reference TRBV11-2 and TRBJ2-2, is EAGVAQSPRYKIIEKRQSVAFWCNPISGHATLYWYQQILGQGPKLLIQFQNNGVVDDSQLPKDRFSAERLKGVDSTLKIQPAKLEDSAVYLCASSFTLAGAGELFFGEGSRLTVL.

This clonotype was seen only a few times. The chain links TRBV6-2 or TRBV6-3 to TRBJ2-7, with 13 bases that match TRBD2. CDR1 and CDR2 (germline): MNHEY, SVGEGT. Unmatched junction bases numbered 5, after V lost 0 bases and J lost 9 bases. The CDR3 is 15 amino acids. The CDR3 DNA is TGTGCCAGCAGTTACTCTGGGACTAGCGGGACTGTGCAGTACTTC. It is translated as CASSYSGTSGTVQYF.

This clonotype showed up many times. The junction shows a germline mismatch at one end, possibly a read error. V and J are TRBV2 and TRBJ2-7; 14 bases line up with TRBD2. The CDR3 is 12 amino acids. The V gene's germline CDR1 is SNHLY and CDR2 FYNNEI. CDR3 DNA: TGTGCCAGCACCTCCGGACTAGCGGGAGGTTCTTTC. Translation: CASTSGLAGGSF.

Remarks on this clonotype: A much larger clone differs from this one at a single base, so this may be a read error. The gene calls are TRBV12-3 or TRBV12-4 and TRBJ2-1, with D unresolved. CDR3 length equals 16 residues. V lost 7 bases, J lost 9 bases, and 25 bases lay in between. The CDR3: CASTLAIRRQASEQFF. CDR3 in DNA: TGTGCCAGCACCCTCGCGATCCGGAGACAAGCCAGTGAGCAGTTCTTC.

The rearrangement joins TRBV24-1 to TRBJ2-5; no firm D call. Germline lookup yields CDR1 KGHDR and CDR2 SFDVKD. V dropped 3 bases and J dropped 4 bases, with 5 bases sitting between them. This CDR3 is 12 amino acids long. The CDR3 is CATSDGPETQYF. CDR3 sequence (DNA): TGTGCCACCAGTGATGGGCCAGAGACCCAGTACTTC.

This clonotype occurred many times. The CDR3 sequence: CASTLTSSTTGELFF. For the CDR3, the DNA is TGTGCCAGCACACTCACTAGTTCGACCACCGGGGAGCTGTTTTTT. The chain is built from TRBV11-2 and TRBJ2-2, with a possible D match to TRBD2 (5 bases). The CDR3 contains 15 residues. CDR1 and CDR2 (germline): SGHAT, FQNNGV. V gave up 7 bases and J gave up 4 bases, with 16 bases separating them.

This clonotype was detected ten times or more. This chain uses TRBV15 with TRBJ2-5; the D gene could be TRBD1 or TRBD2 (6 bases each). The CDR3 covers 15 residues. Trimming took 0 bases from V and 4 from J, leaving 12 bases between them. Germline lookup yields CDR1 LNHNV and CDR2 YYDKDF (reference sequence). CDR3 nucleotides: TGTGCCACCAGCAGAGATGTGGGGGGCCTAGAGACCCAGTACTTC. The encoded protein is CATSRDVGGLETQYF.

This clonotype was seen ten or more times. The chain couples TRBV6-5 to TRBJ1-5; D is unclear. The CDR3 is 13 residues long. V was clipped by 6 bases and J by 1 base, with 7 bases between them. Germline V lookup: CDR1 MNHEY, CDR2 SVGAGI. CDR3: CASRRTSNQPQHF. As DNA, the CDR3 is TGTGCCAGCAGGAGGACCAGCAATCAGCCCCAGCATTTT.

The table lists this clonotype with many counts. The CDR3 sequence is CASRDISGRASTDTQYF. The CDR3 DNA reads as TGTGCCAGCAGAGATATTAGCGGGAGGGCCTCGACAGATACGCAGTATTTT. The J gene is TRBJ2-3, the V gene TRBV2; 11 bases line up with TRBD2. Germline V gene sequence: CDR1 SNHLY, CDR2 FYNNEI. The CDR3 loop spans 17 amino acids. The trim removed 6 bases at V and 3 bases at J, leaving 11 bases unmatched.

This clonotype was seen at least ten times. V gene TRBV7-8 combines with J gene TRBJ2-7; 8 bases match TRBD1. Looked up from germline, CDR1 is SGHVS and CDR2 is FQNEAQ. Germline trimming cut 6 bases from V and 7 bases from J; bases unmatched to any gene: 11. The CDR3 extends over 14 amino acids. CDR3 in DNA: TGTGCCAGCAGACTCGGGACAGGCGATCGGGAGCAGTACTTC. Translated, it gives CASRLGTGDREQYF.

This clonotype came up many times. V gene TRBV5-1 combines with J gene TRBJ2-7, with TRBD1 identical over 8 bases. Germline CDR1 is SGHRS and CDR2 is YFSETQ. The CDR3 totals 15 residues. The junction had 8 bases not matched to a gene; V was cut back by 1 base and J by 5 bases. The CDR3 DNA follows: TGCGCCAGCAGCTTGAAGTGGGCAGGGGGCGACGAGCAGTACTTC. Amino acids: CASSLKWAGGDEQYF.

In its sample, this clonotype was seen many times. The CDR3 bases are TGCGCCAGCAGCTTTCTAGCGGGTCTCACCTACGAGCAGTACTTC. This translates into CASSFLAGLTYEQYF. J is TRBJ2-7 and V is TRBV5-1; TRBD2 matches 8 bases. The V gene end was trimmed by 2 bases and the J gene end by 2 bases; junction bases not matched to a gene: 6. The germline V gene encodes CDR1 SGHRS and CDR2 YFSETQ. The CDR3 extends over 15 amino acids.

This clonotype was seen repeatedly, ten times or more. The CDR3 protein is CAISEDRAPPQHF. The CDR3 DNA follows: TGTGCCATCAGTGAGGACAGGGCCCCCCCCCAGCATTTT. The chain carries TRBV10-3 and TRBJ1-5, with TRBD1 identical over 7 bases. This CDR3 region has 13 residues. J was trimmed by 10 bases and V by 2 bases; bases with no gene match: 5. Germline V gene lookup returns CDR1 ENHRY and CDR2 SYGVKD.

The table lists this clonotype with many counts. V gene TRBV20-1 combines with J gene TRBJ2-7, with D possibly being TRBD1 or TRBD2 (5 bases each). Germline V gene sequence: CDR1 DFQATT, CDR2 SNEGSKA (reference sequence). With 4 bases removed from V and 1 base from J, the gap between germline ends came to 17 bases. The CDR3 is 15 amino acids. The CDR3 loop is CSATDTGTSSYEQYF. Written as DNA, the CDR3 is TGCAGTGCTACCGACACCGGGACCTCGTCCTACGAGCAGTACTTC.

This clonotype was seen ten or more times. This sequence joins TRBV5-1 and TRBJ2-7; 10 bases agree with TRBD2. The V gene's germline CDR1 is SGHRS and CDR2 YFSETQ. V lost 4 bases to trimming and J lost 4 bases; unmatched junction nucleotides: 8. The CDR3 totals 15 residues. CDR3 sequence reads: CASSPPASGRYEQYF. The CDR3 DNA is TGCGCCAGCAGCCCGCCCGCTAGCGGGAGATACGAGCAGTACTTC. The variable domain in full, with the rest retrieved from reference TRBV5-1 and TRBJ2-7, is KAGVTQTPRYLIKTRGQQVTLSCSPISGHRSVSWYQQTPGQGLQFLFEYFSETQRNKGNFPGRFSGRQFSNSRSEMNVSTLELGDSALYLCASSPPASGRYEQYFGPGTRLTVT.

As regards this clonotype: A much larger clone lies a single base off, so this may be a read error. V and J are TRBV28 and TRBJ1-2; perhaps TRBD1 as D (5 bases). Germline V gives CDR1 MDHEN, CDR2 SYDVKM. The CDR3 covers 13 residues. V was trimmed by 10 bases and J by 4 bases, leaving 16 bases between them. The CDR3 sequence: CAIKEDKVYGYTF. The CDR3, as DNA: TGTGCCATTAAAGAGGACAAGGTCTATGGCTACACCTTC.

This clonotype was seen ten or more times. The chain uses TRBV27 and TRBJ1-4; TRBD1 might be the D (5 bases). The CDR3 loop spans 13 amino acids. Trimming stripped 5 bases from V and 6 bases from J, with 10 bases between. Germline V gene lookup returns CDR1 MNHEY and CDR2 SMNVEV (reference sequence). The CDR3 protein is CASSRGSYEKLFF. The DNA for the CDR3 is TGTGCCAGCAGTCGGGGGTCGTATGAAAAACTGTTTTTT.

Many counts were recorded for this clonotype. This chain connects TRBV6-4 to TRBJ2-1; D perhaps matches TRBD2 (6 bases). CDR3 length: 13 amino acids. Trimming removed 5 bases at V and 9 bases at J, with 14 bases between. From germline, CDR1 is MRHNA and CDR2 SNTAGT. CDR3 residues: CASSWGEDGEQFF. The CDR3 bases are TGTGCCAGCAGTTGGGGGGAAGATGGTGAGCAGTTCTTC.

The table lists this clonotype with many counts. The chain uses TRBV27 and TRBJ2-7; 14 bases fit TRBD2. This CDR3 comprises 16 residues. V was pared by 5 bases and J by 7 bases, with 10 bases of the junction left unmatched. The germline gives CDR1 MNHEY, CDR2 SMNVEV (reference sequence). CDR3 protein: CASSLRLAGGHREQYF. CDR3 DNA: TGTGCCAGCAGTCTCAGACTAGCGGGAGGGCATCGGGAGCAGTACTTC.

This clonotype showed up many times. The V and J genes are TRBV7-9 and TRBJ2-1, with 9 bases aligning to TRBD2. CDR3 length: 15 amino acids. Germline trimming cut 4 bases from V and 9 bases from J; bases unmatched to any gene: 10. Germline V CDR1 and CDR2: SEHNR, FQNEAQ (reference sequence). The CDR3 DNA sequence: TGTGCCAGCAGCTCAAATAGCGGGAGAGGGGTTGAGCAGTTCTTC. Its translation is CASSSNSGRGVEQFF. The full variable domain, in which reference TRBV7-9 and TRBJ2-1 provide the parts outside the CDR3, is DTGVSQNPRHKITKRGQNVTFRCDPISEHNRLYWYRQTLGQGPEFLTYFQNEAQLEKSRLLSDRFSAERPKGSFSTLEIQRTEQGDSAMYLCASSSNSGRGVEQFFGPGTRLTVL.

This clonotype was recorded at least ten times. This chain links TRBV19 with TRBJ1-3, with D unclear. The V end was cut by 9 bases, the J end by 0 bases, with 15 bases between. CDR1 and CDR2 (germline): LNHDA, SQIVND (reference sequence). The length of the CDR3 is 15 residues. The CDR3 protein is CASLPSAISGNTIYF. The CDR3 coding sequence is TGTGCCAGCCTCCCTTCTGCTATCTCTGGAAACACCATATATTTT.

Ten or more counts support this clonotype. CDR3 in DNA: TGTGCCAGCAGCTTAGATCAGGGGGGGAATTCACCCCTCCACTTT. This encodes CASSLDQGGNSPLHF. This chain joins TRBV7-2 and TRBJ1-6; 7 nucleotides align to TRBD1. This CDR3 is 15 amino acids long. The V segment lost 1 base and the J segment 7 bases; nucleotides outside the gene matches: 4. Germline V gene data show CDR1 as SGHTA and CDR2 as FQGNSA.

About this clonotype itself: A read error may explain this, as a much larger clone is one base away. The chain has TRBV27 and TRBJ2-7, with 8 nucleotides matching TRBD2. Germline-derived CDR1 and CDR2 are MNHEY and SMNVEV (reference sequence). J lost 2 bases, V lost 2 bases, and 8 bases had no gene match. This CDR3 contains 16 residues. The CDR3 loop is CASSLRGLAGAYEQYF. The DNA for the CDR3 is TGTGCCAGCAGTTTACGTGGACTAGCTGGGGCCTACGAGCAGTACTTC.

About this clonotype itself: A much larger clone differs from this one at a single base, so this may be a read error. This chain joins TRBV2 and TRBJ1-2; tentatively, D is TRBD1 (6 bases). CDR3 length: 13 amino acids. V lost 8 bases and J 1 base, leaving 11 bases between the germline ends. Germline V CDR1 and CDR2: SNHLY, FYNNEI. The CDR3 spells CASWDTSNYGYTF. CDR3 coding DNA: TGTGCCAGCTGGGACACCAGTAACTATGGCTACACCTTC.

This clonotype was seen at least ten times. The chain recombines TRBV28 with TRBJ2-7, with 8 positions matching TRBD2. Germline V lookup: CDR1 MDHEN, CDR2 SYDVKM. V dropped 7 bases and J dropped 4; count of bases not matched to a gene: 6. The CDR3 extends over 13 amino acids. The CDR3 bases are TGTGCCAGCATCCGGACTAGCCCTTACGAGCAGTACTTC. Protein product: CASIRTSPYEQYF.

This clonotype showed up many times. J is TRBJ2-7 and V is TRBV7-9, with TRBD2 matching 10 bases. The CDR3 is 17 amino acids. From germline, CDR1 is SEHNR and CDR2 FQNEAQ (reference sequence). After removal of 4 bases from V and 1 base from J, the junction contained 10 bases not matched to a gene. The CDR3 loop is CASSSTSSGRRSYEQYF. The CDR3 coding sequence is TGTGCCAGCAGCTCCACTAGTAGCGGGAGGAGGTCCTACGAGCAGTACTTC.

The rearrangement uses TRBV28 and TRBJ1-5, with 10 nucleotides matching TRBD1. From germline, CDR1 is MDHEN and CDR2 SYDVKM. The CDR3 is 15 amino acids. Germline trimming cut 7 bases from V and 4 bases from J; bases unmatched to any gene: 7. CDR3: CASTIGTGDNQPQHF. DNA of the CDR3: TGTGCCAGCACTATCGGGACAGGGGATAATCAGCCCCAGCATTTT.

The chain recombines TRBV29-1 with TRBJ2-5; 10 bases align to TRBD2. Trimming at V came to 4 bases and at J to 0 bases, leaving 14 bases not matched to a gene. Germline assignment: CDR1 SQVTM and CDR2 ANQGSEA. This CDR3 region has 18 residues. This CDR3 is CSVVPSGRARGYQETQYF. Written as DNA, the CDR3 is TGCAGCGTTGTCCCAAGCGGGAGGGCCAGAGGGTACCAAGAGACCCAGTACTTC.

This clonotype was found many times. The CDR3 loop is CASSYSHLVTKSSYNEQFF. DNA for the CDR3: TGTGCCAGCAGTTACTCCCACCTCGTCACCAAGAGCTCCTACAATGAGCAGTTCTTC. V is TRBV6-6 and J is TRBJ2-1; D ambiguous. The germline V and J ends were trimmed by 0 bases and 0 bases, with 18 bases remaining between them. CDR3 length: 19 amino acids. The germline V gene encodes CDR1 MNHNY and CDR2 SVGAGI (reference sequence).

This clonotype was seen many times. The CDR3 region has the DNA TGTGCCAGCAGCCCGAGGGACGAGCAGTACTTC. Translating gives CASSPRDEQYF. J is TRBJ2-7 and V is TRBV6-6; possible D gene TRBD2, 5 bases. The CDR3 consists of 11 residues. V lost 6 bases and J lost 5, with 8 bases in between. Germline assignment: CDR1 MNHNY and CDR2 SVGAGI (reference sequence).

The chain recombines TRBV5-4 with TRBJ2-7; TRBD2 agrees at 10 bases. The V and J ends lost 4 bases and 3 bases, in that order; junction bases with no gene match: 7. The CDR3 consists of 15 residues. Looked up from germline, CDR1 is SGHNT and CDR2 is YYREEE (reference sequence). The DNA for the CDR3 is TGTGCCAGCAGCCCTACTAGCGGGAAGGGCTACGAGCAGTACTTC. Translation: CASSPTSGKGYEQYF.